These 8 T cell receptor beta chains came from one sample sequenced in a study of cytomegalovirus exposure and HLA in healthy donors. With 60 Vbeta and 13 Jbeta primers, the PCR was carried out. Sequenced by immunoSEQ multiplex PCR; TCRdb stores in-frame clones only, minus some. Among approximately 150,000 clones, roughly 68% were seen once, and the ten largest hold about 10%. What was sequenced was PBMCs. The receptors here all came from a man aged 25-40 years in good health and CMV-seropositive.

The chain has TRBV6-1 and TRBJ1-1; 7 bases fit TRBD1. V was pared by 0 bases and J by 0 bases, with 7 bases of the junction left unmatched. This CDR3 region has 17 residues. CDR1 and CDR2 from the germline V gene are MNHNS and SASEGT. The CDR3 DNA reads TGTGCCAGCAGTGAAGCATTTACAGGGGTGGTGAACACTGAAGCTTTCTTT. Translating it yields CASSEAFTGVVNTEAFF.

This clone occurred a few times. The V gene is TRBV6-4, the J gene TRBJ1-2, with 11 bases aligning to TRBD1. In germline, CDR1 is MRHNA, CDR2 SNTAGT. This CDR3 contains 14 residues. V lost 4 bases, J lost 7 bases, and 5 bases stayed unmatched. DNA of the CDR3: TGTGCCAGCAGTGCGGACAGGGGGCAGGGTGGCTACACCTTC. Encoded protein: CASSADRGQGGYTF.

The V and J genes are TRBV5-4 and TRBJ1-5; D might be TRBD1 (6 bases). V lost 1 base, J lost 1 base, and 15 bases lay in between. CDR3 length equals 17 residues. Germline V gene lookup returns CDR1 SGHNT and CDR2 YYREEE (reference sequence). In nucleotides, the CDR3 is TGTGCCAGCAGCTTGCCGGAAAGGGGGGGGAGCAATCAGCCCCAGCATTTT. Protein product: CASSLPERGGSNQPQHF.

The chain is built from TRBV7-9 and TRBJ2-1; weak D call: TRBD2 (6 bases). Germline lookup yields CDR1 SEHNR and CDR2 FQNEAQ (reference sequence). This CDR3 region has 12 residues. V lost 6 bases to trimming and J lost 7 bases, with 10 bases between them. CDR3 sequence: CASRPRGNEQFF. The CDR3 nucleotides read TGTGCCAGCAGACCCCGGGGGAATGAGCAGTTCTTC.

The J gene is TRBJ2-5, the V gene TRBV18, with TRBD1 identical over 10 bases. Germline V gives CDR1 KGHSH, CDR2 LQKENI. The CDR3 consists of 15 residues. V shed 0 bases, J shed 5 bases, and the junction held 3 bases outside the gene matches. CDR3 sequence (DNA): TGTGCCAGCTCACCACCGACGGGACAGGGGGAGACCCAGTACTTC. It is translated as CASSPPTGQGETQYF.

This clone occurred a few times. The gene calls are TRBV6-1 and TRBJ2-1; 8 bases align to TRBD2. V shed 2 bases and J 7 bases; nucleotides not matched to a gene: 7. The germline V gene encodes CDR1 MNHNS and CDR2 SASEGT. This CDR3 comprises 15 residues. The CDR3 nucleotides read TGTGCCAGCAGTGAACGGCTAGCGGGTCTGAATGAGCAGTTCTTC. Protein sequence: CASSERLAGLNEQFF.

The chain joins TRBV13 to TRBJ2-5; TRBD1 is a possible D gene (5 bases). V dropped 5 bases and J dropped 7 bases, with 11 bases sitting between them. The CDR3 has 12 amino acids. Per germline, CDR1 PRHDT and CDR2 FYEKMQ (reference sequence). The CDR3, as DNA: TGTGCCAGCAGCCCCAATAGGGGGACCCAGTACTTC. It encodes CASSPNRGTQYF.

The chain links TRBV9 to TRBJ2-2; TRBD2 matches 8 bases. The V gene's germline CDR1 is SGDLS and CDR2 YYNGEE. The V segment lost 0 bases and the J segment 1 base; nucleotides outside the gene matches: 2. The CDR3 has 16 residues. The CDR3 DNA reads TGTGCCAGCAGCGTAGAGGCGGGAGGGAACACCGGGGAGCTGTTTTTT. Its protein is CASSVEAGGNTGELFF.